The text below deals with one TCR beta chain. PBMCs were isolated at a quantity of at least 7 million per sample. This record comes from a study of blood T cells in healthy people across ages. Across the study: The template switching approach captured approximately one barcoded beta molecule for every two T cells.

There are 15 residues in the CDR3. The J segment lost 2 bases and the V segment lost 0 bases, leaving 4 bases of the junction unmatched. CDR1 is SGHAT, CDR2 FQNNGV, per germline. Together with a sample-barcoded 5' primer, a J-beta primer mix was included in a second PCR lasting roughly 6 to 12 cycles. TCRdb independently ran MiXCR on the 5' RACE reads; one entry per CDR3 protein. Of more than 1,000,000 distinct CDR3 sequences detected, under 30% appear once; the ten largest clones hold around 0.75%. This same sample was also part of a study on T cells of mothers and their children.

The chain joins TRBV11-2 to TRBJ2-7, with 7 bases matching TRBD2. The source of this sequence is a girl aged 2 to 10 in good health. The sequenced material came from blood. CDR3 sequence reads: CASSLEPSGPYEQYF. The CDR3 DNA sequence: TGTGCCAGCAGCTTAGAGCCTAGCGGCCCCTACGAGCAGTACTTC.